The 6 T cell receptor beta chains listed next were all sequenced from one sample in a study of cytomegalovirus exposure and HLA in healthy donors. Both 60 Vbeta primers and 13 Jbeta primers went into the PCR. Data came from immunoSEQ multiplex PCR; TCRdb stores just in-frame clones and leaves some out. The table lists over 200,000 clones, roughly 70% of them singletons. What was sequenced was PBMCs. The receptors were sampled from a woman aged 25 to 39 in good health and CMV-seronegative.

The chain links TRBV6-5 to TRBJ2-1; 10 positions match TRBD2. Germline CDR1 reads MNHEY; CDR2 reads SVGAGI. This CDR3 has 15 residues. V trimming: 6 bases; J trimming: 4 bases; junction bases outside the gene matches: 6. The CDR3 DNA reads as TGTGCCAGCAGGGCCGGGACTAGCGTTTACAATGAGCAGTTCTTC. This encodes CASRAGTSVYNEQFF.

This sequence joins TRBV29-1 and TRBJ2-7; TRBD1 matches 9 bases. CDR1 and CDR2 (germline): SQVTM, ANQGSEA. V was pared by 7 bases and J by 3 bases, with 4 bases of the junction left unmatched. This CDR3 comprises 12 residues. The CDR3 nucleotides read TGCAGCGCCGGGACAGGGTTCTACGAGCAGTACTTC. This codes for CSAGTGFYEQYF.

A remark on this clone: A junction boundary mismatches the germline segment, possibly from a read error. This chain connects TRBV5-1 to TRBJ2-5; D ambiguous. This CDR3 comprises 18 residues. The germline V gene encodes CDR1 SGHRS and CDR2 YFSETQ. This CDR3 reads CAISLVPQDVNLQETQYF. The CDR3 region has the DNA TGCGCCATCAGCTTGGTACCACAAGATGTGAACCTCCAAGAGACCCAGTACTTC.

The chain links TRBV7-9 to TRBJ2-3; 13 nucleotides line up with TRBD2. In germline, CDR1 is SEHNR, CDR2 FQNEAQ (reference sequence). V lost 5 bases and J lost 0; bases outside the gene matches: 5. The CDR3 has 17 amino acids. DNA for the CDR3: TGTGCCAGCAGCCCACGGACTAGCGGGGGTAGCACAGATACGCAGTATTTT. Its protein product is CASSPRTSGGSTDTQYF.

This clone was counted only a few times. This sequence joins TRBV7-2 and TRBJ1-1; 7 positions match TRBD1. The CDR3 consists of 13 residues. V was pared by 6 bases and J by 1 base, with 2 bases of the junction left unmatched. Per germline, CDR1 SGHTA and CDR2 FQGNSA. The CDR3 DNA reads TGTGCCAGCAGGGGACAGCCGAACACTGAAGCTTTCTTT. Residues: CASRGQPNTEAFF.

CDR3 in DNA: TGTGCCAGCAGCGGAGACAGGACTCTTCCGAACACTGAAGCTTTCTTT. Its protein product is CASSGDRTLPNTEAFF. The rearrangement links TRBV2 to TRBJ1-1; possibly TRBD1 for D (6 bases). V was trimmed by 6 bases and J by 1 base, leaving 18 bases between them. The length of the CDR3 is 16 residues. Germline V lookup: CDR1 SNHLY, CDR2 FYNNEI.